This is a list of T cell receptor beta chains from one sample in a study of CDR3 diversity in severe acne. One entry per CDR3 protein, called by TCRdb with MiXCR from the PCR reads. Of some 84,000 distinct CDR3 sequences in the sample, 48% were seen once. Sequences were obtained from blood. Receptor source: a male donor in good health, serving as a control. CDR3s include the opening cysteine and the closing phenylalanine or tryptophan. A D gene is named only where the DNA matches it firmly. Only part of the rows carry a size: once, few, many, or a class if the clone is expanded.

V gene,J gene,clone size,D gene,CDR3 protein,CDR3 DNA
TRBV5-1,TRBJ2-7,NA,TRBD2,CASSGGLAGTYEQYF,TGCGCCAGCAGCGGGGGACTAGCGGGGACCTACGAGCAGTACTTC
TRBV20-1,TRBJ1-6,few,TRBD1,CSALPTGQGLSSYNSPLHF,TGCAGTGCTCTCCCCACCGGACAGGGGCTCAGCTCCTATAATTCACCCCTCCACTTT
TRBV19,TRBJ1-2,many,NA,CASRPTANYGYTF,TGTGCCAGTAGACCGACAGCTAACTATGGCTACACCTTC
TRBV10-3,TRBJ1-2,many,NA,CAISEGEAAGSGYTF,TGTGCCATCAGTGAGGGAGAAGCGGCAGGGAGTGGCTACACCTTC
TRBV6-5,TRBJ1-3,NA,NA,CASSYLGGDSGNTIYF,TGTGCCAGCAGTTACCTGGGAGGCGACTCTGGAAACACCATATATTTT
TRBV5-1,TRBJ2-2,NA,NA,CASSLEGQLTGELFF,TGCGCCAGCAGCTTGGAGGGCCAGCTCACCGGGGAGCTGTTTTTT
TRBV20-1,TRBJ1-1,NA,NA,CSARRAQGPTEAFF,TGCAGTGCTAGAAGGGCCCAGGGTCCCACTGAAGCTTTCTTT
TRBV5-6,TRBJ2-7,NA,NA,CASSLEQVGQYF,TGTGCCAGCAGCTTGGAACAGGTTGGGCAGTACTTC
TRBV7-8,TRBJ2-7,many,TRBD2,CASSLASGGLYEQYF,TGTGCCAGCAGCTTAGCTAGCGGGGGGCTCTACGAGCAGTACTTC
TRBV2,TRBJ2-7,many,TRBD2,CASAGLAETYEQYF,TGTGCCAGCGCCGGGCTAGCGGAGACTTACGAGCAGTACTTC
TRBV20-1,TRBJ1-2,once,NA,CVEGQGGYTF,TGCGTAGAGGGGCAGGGTGGCTACACCTTC
TRBV10-3,TRBJ2-1,NA,TRBD2,CAISDSTSGYNEQFF,TGTGCCATCAGTGACTCGACTAGCGGGTACAATGAGCAGTTCTTC
TRBV6-5,TRBJ1-6,medium-sized,NA,CASSYSPGSGNSPLHF,TGTGCCAGCAGTTACTCCCCGGGGTCGGGTAATTCACCCCTCCACTTT
TRBV20-1,TRBJ2-5,few,TRBD1,CSARETGGQETQYF,TGCAGTGCTAGAGAGACAGGGGGGCAAGAGACCCAGTACTTC
TRBV20-1,TRBJ1-1,NA,NA,CSAGTGPEREAFF,TGCAGTGCTGGTACAGGGCCCGAGAGAGAAGCTTTCTTT
TRBV5-1,TRBJ1-2,many,NA,CASSLVQGRGYGYTF,TGCGCCAGCAGCTTGGTCCAGGGACGAGGCTATGGCTACACCTTC
TRBV24-1,TRBJ1-6,NA,NA,CAVKRTYNSPLHF,TGTGCCGTAAAACGGACCTATAATTCACCCCTCCACTTT
TRBV5-6,TRBJ1-5,many,TRBD1,CASSLAGQGALGNQPQHF,TGTGCCAGCAGCTTGGCCGGACAGGGGGCGTTGGGCAATCAGCCCCAGCATTTT
TRBV29-1,TRBJ1-3,many,NA,CSVESSSGNTIYF,TGCAGCGTTGAAAGCTCCTCTGGAAACACCATATATTTT
TRBV7-2,TRBJ1-3,few,NA,CASSPSGEGEAFFGQGTIYF,NA
TRBV25-1,TRBJ1-1,many,TRBD1,CASSADRGLTEAFF,TGTGCCAGCAGTGCTGACAGGGGTCTCACTGAAGCTTTCTTT
TRBV7-9,TRBJ2-3,NA,NA,CASSDNRQPLGADTRYF,TGTGCCAGCAGCGATAATCGACAACCCCTCGGGGCAGATACGCGGTATTTT
TRBV19,TRBJ1-2,once,NA,CASSGVNGYGYTF,TGTGCCAGTAGTGGGGTTAACGGCTATGGCTACACCTTC
TRBV28,TRBJ2-2,few,NA,CASSLWGQGTGELFF,TGTGCCAGCAGTTTATGGGGGCAGGGCACCGGGGAGCTGTTTTTT
TRBV24-1,TRBJ1-3,NA,NA,CATSDPGEGRNTIYF,TGTGCCACCAGTGACCCTGGGGAGGGAAGAAACACCATATATTTT
TRBV5-8,TRBJ1-2,many,TRBD1,CASSFPDRGNYGYTF,TGTGCCAGCAGCTTCCCGGACAGGGGAAACTATGGCTACACCTTC
TRBV27,TRBJ2-3,NA,TRBD1,CASRQGPDTQYF,TGTGCCAGCAGACAGGGGCCAGATACGCAGTATTTT
TRBV5-6,TRBJ2-7,NA,NA,CASSSIGQSYEQYF,TGTGCCAGCAGTTCGATCGGACAGTCCTACGAGCAGTACTTC
TRBV19,TRBJ1-2,NA,TRBD1,CASSVGQGSYTF,TGTGCCAGTAGTGTTGGACAGGGGTCCTACACCTTC
TRBV25-1,TRBJ2-5,NA,TRBD1,CASSFRRTGQETQYF,TGTGCCAGCAGTTTTAGGCGGACAGGGCAAGAGACCCAGTACTTC
TRBV11-1,TRBJ2-2,NA,NA,CASSPRDSNTGELFF,TGTGCCAGCAGCCCGAGGGACTCCAACACCGGGGAGCTGTTTTTT
TRBV5-1,TRBJ2-5,NA,NA,CASSLGRVETQYF,TGCGCCAGCAGCTTGGGGAGAGTAGAGACCCAGTACTTC
TRBV29-1,TRBJ1-1,NA,NA,CSAGPTSGNTEAFF,TGCAGCGCGGGGCCTACTTCTGGGAACACTGAAGCTTTCTTT
TRBV7-9,TRBJ1-1,NA,NA,CASSPAMGTQGTEAFF,TGTGCCAGCAGCCCGGCGATGGGGACGCAGGGTACTGAAGCTTTCTTT
TRBV7-9,TRBJ1-5,few,NA,CASSPAGWPQHF,TGTGCCAGCAGCCCTGCAGGGTGGCCCCAGCATTTT
TRBV25-1,TRBJ2-3,few,NA,CASSQSGYTDTQYF,TGTGCCAGCAGTCAAAGCGGGTACACAGATACGCAGTATTTT
TRBV2,TRBJ1-1,few,TRBD1,CASKGQVFSEAFF,TGTGCCAGCAAGGGACAGGTATTCTCTGAAGCTTTCTTT
TRBV7-9,TRBJ2-7,few,TRBD2,CASSLPKSGRRDEQYF,TGTGCCAGCAGCTTACCTAAGAGCGGGAGAAGAGACGAGCAGTACTTC
TRBV2,TRBJ2-7,NA,TRBD2,CASRGVAGVHEQYF,TGTGCCAGCAGGGGGGTAGCGGGAGTACACGAGCAGTACTTC
TRBV12-3/TRBV12-4,TRBJ2-3,many,NA,CASSLEGNTQYF,TGTGCCAGTAGCCTTGAGGGGAATACGCAGTATTTT
TRBV25-1,TRBJ1-6,NA,NA,CASSPRGGLAGSPLHF,TGTGCCAGCAGTCCCCGCGGGGGGCTAGCAGGGTCACCCCTCCACTTT
TRBV5-4,TRBJ2-2,NA,TRBD2,CASRTSGTNTGELFF,TGTGCCAGCAGGACTAGCGGGACGAACACCGGGGAGCTGTTTTTT
TRBV10-3,TRBJ1-1,NA,TRBD1,CAISERGQDEAFF,TGTGCCATCAGTGAGCGGGGACAGGATGAAGCTTTCTTT
TRBV7-6,TRBJ1-1,NA,TRBD1,CASSPRGSSDTEAFF,TGTGCCAGCAGCCCCAGGGGGTCCTCAGACACTGAAGCTTTCTTT
TRBV20-1,TRBJ1-4,medium-sized,TRBD1,CSATRQGQNEKLFF,TGCAGTGCTACGCGACAGGGGCAGAATGAAAAACTGTTTTTT
TRBV2,TRBJ1-5,NA,NA,CASTCTEGGQQPQHF,TGTGCCAGCACCTGTACCGAAGGAGGACAGCAGCCCCAGCATTTT
TRBV5-1,TRBJ1-6,NA,NA,CASSETDHNSPLHF,TGCGCCAGCAGCGAGACAGACCATAATTCACCCCTCCACTTT
TRBV29-1,TRBJ2-7,many,NA,CSVSLVGNEQYF,TGCAGCGTGTCCCTTGTTGGGAACGAGCAGTACTTC
TRBV10-3,TRBJ1-2,NA,NA,CASSLGGFNGYTF,TGTGCCAGCAGTTTGGGGGGTTTTAATGGCTACACCTTC
TRBV7-9,TRBJ1-2,NA,NA,CASSFPGNNYGYTF,TGTGCCAGCAGCTTCCCCGGGAACAACTATGGCTACACCTTC
TRBV6-6,TRBJ2-5,medium-sized,TRBD1,CASQGAGETQYF,TGTGCCAGCCAGGGGGCCGGGGAGACCCAGTACTTC
TRBV2,TRBJ2-7,many,TRBD1,CASRGTESYEQYF,TGTGCCAGCAGGGGGACAGAGTCCTACGAGCAGTACTTC
TRBV5-4,TRBJ2-3,NA,TRBD2,CASSLGVSGLEVTDTQYF,TGTGCCAGCAGCTTAGGGGTATCTGGACTAGAGGTCACAGATACGCAGTATTTT
TRBV5-1,TRBJ2-7,NA,NA,CASSLLASPRYEQYF,TGCGCCAGCAGCTTGCTGGCTAGCCCTAGGTACGAGCAGTACTTC
TRBV24-1,TRBJ2-2,NA,NA,CATRSGNTGELF,TGTGCTACCAGGTCAGGGAACACCGGGGAGCTGTTT